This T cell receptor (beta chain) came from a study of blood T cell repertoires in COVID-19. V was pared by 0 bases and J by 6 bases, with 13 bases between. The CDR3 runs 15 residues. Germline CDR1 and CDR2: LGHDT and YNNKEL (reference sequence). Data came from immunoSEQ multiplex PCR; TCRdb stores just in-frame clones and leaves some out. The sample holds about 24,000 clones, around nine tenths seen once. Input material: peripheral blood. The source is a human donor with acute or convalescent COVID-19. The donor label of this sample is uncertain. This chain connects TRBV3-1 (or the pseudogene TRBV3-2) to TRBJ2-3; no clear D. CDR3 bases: TGTGCCAGCAGCCAAGATAGTAGCCTGAGGGATACGCAGTATTTT. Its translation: CASSQDSSLRDTQYF.